The 14 T cell receptor beta chains below were found in one sample sequenced in a study of OX40 agonist ivuxolimab in advanced cancers. The repertoire was sequenced with immunoSEQ multiplex PCR; TCRdb's copy has only in-frame clones and lacks some. The sample records 50,000 to 75,000 clones, approximately 86% being singletons. The specimen was CD4+ or CD8+ T cells sorted from blood, collected in a trial of the OX40 agonist ivuxolimab. Receptors originate from an adult with an advanced solid tumor such as melanoma, head and neck, liver or kidney cancer.

This clone was picked up one time. The J gene is TRBJ2-1, the V gene TRBV7-2; 9 bases agree with TRBD2. This CDR3 region has 13 residues. J lost 10 bases, V lost 1 base, and 2 bases had no gene match. Germline V gene data show CDR1 as SGHTA and CDR2 as FQGNSA. The CDR3 nucleotides are TGTGCCAGCAGCTTAGATGGACTAGCGGAGCAGTTCTTC. Protein sequence: CASSLDGLAEQFF. Full variable domain (missing parts from reference TRBV7-2 and TRBJ2-1): GAGVSQSPSNKVTEKGKDVELRCDPISGHTALYWYRQSLGQGLEFLIYFQGNSAPDKSGLPSDRFSAERTGGSVSTLTIQRTQQEDSAVYLCASSLDGLAEQFFGPGTRLTVL.

A single count supports this clone. The chain recombines TRBV5-1 with TRBJ2-7; D unclear. Trimming took 1 base from V and 0 from J, leaving 14 bases between them. Germline V CDR1 and CDR2: SGHRS, YFSETQ. The CDR3 consists of 16 residues. CDR3 in DNA: TGCGCCAGCAGCTTGTTCCGGCCGGGTAGCTCCTACGAGCAGTACTTC. As protein: CASSLFRPGSSYEQYF.

The chain has TRBV19 and TRBJ2-2; perhaps TRBD1 as D (5 bases). Per germline, CDR1 LNHDA and CDR2 SQIVND (reference sequence). This CDR3 spans 14 amino acids. V lost 7 bases and J 1 base, leaving 10 bases between the germline ends. CDR3 sequence (DNA): TGTGCCAGTATTAAGGACAAGAACACCGGGGAGCTGTTTTTT. Encoded protein: CASIKDKNTGELFF.

This clone was counted once. This sequence joins TRBV11-2 and TRBJ2-5; D might be TRBD2 (6 bases). This CDR3 has 16 residues. Trimming took off 2 bases at V and 0 bases at J, with 13 bases between the two ends. The germline V gene encodes CDR1 SGHAT and CDR2 FQNNGV. As DNA, the CDR3 is TGTGCCAGCAGCTTATTAGGAGGAGGGAACCAAGAGACCCAGTACTTC. It encodes CASSLLGGGNQETQYF.

The chain uses TRBV28 and TRBJ2-5; TRBD1 agrees at 10 bases. This CDR3 has 14 amino acids. The germline gives CDR1 MDHEN, CDR2 SYDVKM. Germline trimming cut 5 bases from V and 2 bases from J; bases unmatched to any gene: 2. The CDR3 region has the DNA TGTGCCAGCAGTCGGACAGGGGGGCAAGAGACCCAGTACTTC. It specifies CASSRTGGQETQYF.

The chain recombines TRBV9 with TRBJ2-4, with 7 bases lining up with TRBD1. V dropped 3 bases and J dropped 9; count of bases not matched to a gene: 0. Per the germline V gene, CDR1 is SGDLS and CDR2 is YYNGEE. This CDR3 contains 11 residues. This chain's CDR3 is CASSAGGIQYF. The CDR3, as DNA: TGTGCCAGCAGCGCAGGGGGCATTCAGTACTTC. Filled out from reference TRBV9 and TRBJ2-4, the complete variable domain reads DSGVTQTPKHLITATGQRVTLRCSPRSGDLSVYWYQQSLDQGLQFLIQYYNGEERAKGNILERFSAQQFPDLHSELNLSSLELGDSALYFCASSAGGIQYFGAGTRLSVL.

The chain uses TRBV9 and TRBJ2-5, with a possible D match to TRBD2 (6 bases). Trimming removed 4 bases from V and 5 bases from J, with 18 bases in between. Germline V gives CDR1 SGDLS, CDR2 YYNGEE. The CDR3 contains 15 residues. DNA for the CDR3: TGTGCCAGCAGCATGGGCGGGGCGGTTTGGGAGACCCAGTACTTC. Protein sequence: CASSMGGAVWETQYF.

The chain recombines TRBV6-6 with TRBJ1-6, with D unclear. Looked up from germline, CDR1 is MNHNY and CDR2 is SVGAGI (reference sequence). V was pared by 2 bases and J by 8 bases, with 10 bases between. This CDR3 comprises 14 residues. The CDR3 sequence is CASSYGKRDSPLHF. The CDR3 coding sequence is TGTGCCAGCAGTTACGGGAAACGGGATTCACCCCTCCACTTT.

The chain combines TRBV7-2 with TRBJ2-1; no reliable D call. This CDR3 comprises 12 residues. CDR1 and CDR2 (germline): SGHTA, FQGNSA. V was shortened by 5 bases and J by 14 bases, with 16 bases between the two germline ends. CDR3 bases: TGTGCCAGCAGCCCGGACCGGTCCCGGGAGTTCTTC. This sequence encodes CASSPDRSREFF.

The CDR3 is CATSGTSGTASSYEQYF. CDR3 coding DNA: TGTGCCACGTCCGGGACTAGCGGAACGGCGAGCTCCTACGAGCAGTACTTC. The V gene is TRBV27, the J gene TRBJ2-7, with 11 nucleotides matching TRBD2. Germline-derived CDR1 and CDR2 are MNHEY and SMNVEV (reference sequence). Trimming cost V 10 bases and J 0 bases; bases outside gene matches: 14. CDR3 length equals 17 residues.

The J gene is TRBJ2-4, the V gene TRBV28; either TRBD1 or TRBD2 may supply D (7 bases each). V lost 2 bases and J 1 base, leaving 12 bases between the germline ends. This CDR3 contains 16 residues. Looked up from germline, CDR1 is MDHEN and CDR2 is SYDVKM. Here the CDR3 DNA reads TGTGCCAGCAGTTTAACAGGGGAGGGGGCCAAAAACATTCAGTACTTC. Its translation: CASSLTGEGAKNIQYF.

The genes are TRBV4-1 and TRBJ2-1; TRBD2 aligns across 8 bases. V lost 0 bases, J lost 9 bases, and 16 bases stayed unmatched. The CDR3 has 18 residues. Germline V lookup: CDR1 MGHRA, CDR2 YSYEKL. The DNA for the CDR3 is TGCGCCAGCAGCCAAGATAGGTCCGCAGTTGGGACTAGGGGTGAGCAGTTCTTC. Translation gives CASSQDRSAVGTRGEQFF.

The chain carries TRBV29-1 and TRBJ2-5, with a weak D call TRBD1 (8 bases). The J call may be wrong; the DNA end is better matched by TRBJ2-7. Germline V gene lookup returns CDR1 SQVTM and CDR2 ANQGSEA. The CDR3 consists of 14 residues. CDR3 sequence (DNA): TGCAGCGTAGCCAGGACAGGGAGGGTCTACGAGCAGTACTTC. It is translated as CSVARTGRVYEQYF.

This chain uses TRBV5-1 with TRBJ1-1; the match to TRBD1 covers 9 bases. The CDR3 runs 16 residues. The junction had 7 bases not matched to a gene; V was cut back by 3 bases and J by 1 base. Germline CDR1 reads SGHRS; CDR2 reads YFSETQ. This CDR3 reads CASSSDPGQGNTEAFF. The CDR3 DNA reads TGCGCCAGCAGCTCGGATCCGGGACAGGGGAACACTGAAGCTTTCTTT. The variable domain in full, completed from reference TRBV5-1 and TRBJ1-1, reads KAGVTQTPRYLIKTRGQQVTLSCSPISGHRSVSWYQQTPGQGLQFLFEYFSETQRNKGNFPGRFSGRQFSNSRSEMNVSTLELGDSALYLCASSSDPGQGNTEAFFGQGTRLTVV.